Listed below are T cell receptor beta chains from one sample, sequenced in a study of beta chain features in type 1 diabetes. Measured with immunoSEQ multiplex PCR; TCRdb has only the in-frame clones, and not every one. The data contain roughly 290,000 clones, roughly 15% of them singletons. Sequenced input: naive CD4+ T cells from blood. Every receptor here comes from a man aged 18 to 30 with type 1 diabetes. The CDR3 runs from the conserved cysteine through the conserved F or W. A D gene is named only where the DNA matches it firmly. Only some rows state a clone size, as once, few, many or a class for expanded clones.

>.|14|TRBJ2-7|TRBV18|few
TGTGCCAGCTCACCCCCGGCGGCCTCCTACGAGCAGTACTTC
CASSPPAASYEQYF
>.|14|TRBJ2-7|TRBV18|.
TGTGCCAGCTCACCCTACGCCGGCTCCTACGAGCAGTACTTC
CASSPYAGSYEQYF
>.|13|TRBJ2-1|TRBV29-1|few
TGCAGCGTTGCAGGAACTCTTTACAATGAGCAGTTCTTC
CSVAGTLYNEQFF
>.|14|TRBJ2-3|TRBV27|few
TGTGCCAGCGGGCCCAGGGGTGGCAGAGATACGCAGTATTTT
CASGPRGGRDTQYF
>TRBD1|14|TRBJ1-5|TRBV30|.
TGTGCCTGGAGTTTGACAGGGCTTGATCAGCCCCAGCATTTT
CAWSLTGLDQPQHF
>.|18|TRBJ2-1|TRBV4-1|few
TGCGCCAGCAGCCAATGGGGCGCGTCGGCTAGCGAGTACAATGAGCAGTTCTTC
CASSQWGASASEYNEQFF
>.|13|TRBJ2-2|TRBV7-9|.
TGTGCCAGCAGCTCCCAGGGCACCGGGGAGCTGTTTTTT
CASSSQGTGELFF
>.|16|TRBJ2-7|TRBV21-1|few
TGTGCCAGCAGCAAATGGCAGGACGGGAGCTCCTACGAGCAGTACTTC
CASSKWQDGSSYEQYF
>.|13|TRBJ1-5|TRBV18|few
TGTGCCAGCTCATCCGACAGGAATCAGCCCCAGCATTTT
CASSSDRNQPQHF
>.|14|TRBJ2-5|TRBV9|.
TGTGCCAGCAGCGTAGTACCAGGCGTGGAGACCCAGTACTTC
CASSVVPGVETQYF
>TRBD2|16|TRBJ2-7|TRBV15|.
TGTGCCACCAGCAGAGATCGGGGAGGGAGCTCCTACGAGCAGTACTTC
CATSRDRGGSSYEQYF
>.|15|TRBJ1-4|TRBV4-3|few
TGCGCCAGCAGCCAAGAACCCAGGGGCGGCGAAAAACTGTTTTTT
CASSQEPRGGEKLFF
>TRBD1|16|TRBJ2-3|TRBV9|.
TGTGCCAGCACCCAGGGGGCTAGCGAGAGCACAGATACGCAGTATTTT
CASTQGASESTDTQYF
>TRBD2|14|TRBJ2-3|TRBV6-6|few
TGTGCCAGCAGTTACTCGACTAGCAGCGATACGCAGTATTTT
CASSYSTSSDTQYF
>.|14|TRBJ2-1|TRBV30|few
TGTGCCTGGAGTATTGGGGGCGAATGGAATGAGCAGTTCTTC
CAWSIGGEWNEQFF
>.|13|TRBJ2-7|TRBV11-2|.
TGTGCCAGCAGCTTAGAGCGGTTGCACGAGCAGTACTTC
CASSLERLHEQYF
>.|15|TRBJ2-6|TRBV4-1|.
TGCGCCAGCACCAATGTCCCCTCTGGGGCCAACGTCCTGACTTTC
CASTNVPSGANVLTF
>TRBD1|13|TRBJ2-1|TRBV5-1|.
TGCGCCAGCAGATCCGGGACAGGGAATGAGCAGTTCTTC
CASRSGTGNEQFF
>.|14|TRBJ2-5|TRBV5-1|few
TGCGCCAGCAGCTTGGTGGGGCACCAAGAGACCCAGTACTTC
CASSLVGHQETQYF
>TRBD2|16|TRBJ2-7|TRBV18|few
TGTGCCAGCTCACCAGGTCGAGCGGGAGTCTCCTACGAGCAGTACTTC
CASSPGRAGVSYEQYF
>.|17|TRBJ2-2|TRBV4-3|.
TGCGCCAGCAGCCAAGATTTGAAACTCCCATCTACCGGGGAGCTGTTTTTT
CASSQDLKLPSTGELFF
>TRBD1|15|TRBJ1-1|TRBV7-2|.
TGTGCCAGCAGCCAACGCGGACAGGGCCACACTGAAGCTTTCTTT
CASSQRGQGHTEAFF
>.|13|TRBJ2-7|TRBV28|.
TGTGCCAGCAGTGTTACTAGTATCTACGAGCAGTACTTC
CASSVTSIYEQYF
>.|14|TRBJ2-7|TRBV4-2|few
TGTGCCAGCAGCCAAGGTCAGGGGTCCTACGAGCAGTACTTC
CASSQGQGSYEQYF
>.|15|TRBJ2-2|TRBV11-2|.
TGTGCCAGCAGCTCTCTACGAGGGAAAGCCGGGGAGCTGTTTTTT
CASSSLRGKAGELFF
>TRBD2|15|TRBJ2-1|TRBV10-3|few
TGTGCCATCAGTGTAAGCGGGAGCATCGGAAATGAGCAGTTCTTC
CAISVSGSIGNEQFF
>TRBD1|14|TRBJ2-4|TRBV5-6|few
TGTGCCAGCAGCGCGCCAGGGCAGGGGGAGATTCAGTACTTC
CASSAPGQGEIQYF
>.|16|TRBJ1-3|TRBV7-9|.
TGTGCCAGCAGCTTAAAAATAAGACAGTCTGGAAACACCATATATTTT
CASSLKIRQSGNTIYF
>TRBD2|17|TRBJ2-1|TRBV11-2|few
TGTGCCAGCAGCTTAGCCCCCTTCGGGAGGGCCCCCAATGAGCAGTTCTTC
CASSLAPFGRAPNEQFF
>.|12|TRBJ2-7|TRBV30|few
TGTGCCTGGAGTGGGGCCAAGTACGAGCAGTACTTC
CAWSGAKYEQYF
>.|13|TRBJ2-3|TRBV18|.
TGTGCCAGCTCACCGCCGCGGACAGATACGCAGTATTTT
CASSPPRTDTQYF
>.|17|TRBJ2-1|TRBV4-1|few
TGCGCCAGCAGCCAAACCAACAGGGGAGGAGGCTACAATGAGCAGTTCTTC
CASSQTNRGGGYNEQFF
>.|14|TRBJ1-2|TRBV19|few
TGTGCCAGTAGTCCCCCCAGGGCCAACTATGGCTACACCTTC
CASSPPRANYGYTF
>TRBD1|14|TRBJ2-7|TRBV14|.
TGTGCCAGCAGCCAATTGGGACAGTCCTACGAGCAGTACTTC
CASSQLGQSYEQYF
>TRBD1|15|TRBJ1-2|TRBV19|.
TGTGCCAGTAGTACGGACAGGGGGACTCGCTATGGCTACACCTTC
CASSTDRGTRYGYTF
>.|15|TRBJ1-1|TRBV15|.
TGTGCCACCAGCAGAGATCGGCAGGGGAACACTGAAGCTTTCTTT
CATSRDRQGNTEAFF
>.|14|TRBJ1-2|TRBV5-1|.
TGCGCCAGCAGCCCGGCAGGGGACCCCTATGGCTACACCTTC
CASSPAGDPYGYTF
>.|13|TRBJ2-5|TRBV5-1|.
TGCGCCAGCAGCTTGTATCAGCAAGAGACCCAGTACTTC
CASSLYQQETQYF
>TRBD1|12|TRBJ2-7|TRBV29-1|.
TGCAGCGCGACAGGGGGTTCCTACGAGCAGTACTTC
CSATGGSYEQYF
>TRBD2|15|TRBJ2-7|TRBV7-2|.
TGTGCCAGCAGCTTTAGCGGGAGGGGTGACTACGAGCAGTACTTC
CASSFSGRGDYEQYF